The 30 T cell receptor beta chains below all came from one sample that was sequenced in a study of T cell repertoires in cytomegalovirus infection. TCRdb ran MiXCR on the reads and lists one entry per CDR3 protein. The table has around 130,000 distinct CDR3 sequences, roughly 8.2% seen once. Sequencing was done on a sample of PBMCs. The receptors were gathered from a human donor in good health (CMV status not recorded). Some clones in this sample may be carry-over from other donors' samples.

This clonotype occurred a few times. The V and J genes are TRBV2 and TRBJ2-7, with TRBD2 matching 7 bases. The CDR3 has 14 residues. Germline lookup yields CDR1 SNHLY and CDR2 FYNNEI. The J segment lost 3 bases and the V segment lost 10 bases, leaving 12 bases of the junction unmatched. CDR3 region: CATSPEGGGYEQYF. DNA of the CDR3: TGTGCCACCTCCCCGGAGGGCGGGGGCTACGAGCAGTACTTC.

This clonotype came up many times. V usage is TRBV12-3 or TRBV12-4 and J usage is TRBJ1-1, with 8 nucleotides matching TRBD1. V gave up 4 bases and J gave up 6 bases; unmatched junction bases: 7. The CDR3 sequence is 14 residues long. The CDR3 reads CASSSHPGGPEAFF. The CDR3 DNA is TGTGCCAGCAGTTCCCACCCAGGGGGCCCTGAAGCTTTCTTT.

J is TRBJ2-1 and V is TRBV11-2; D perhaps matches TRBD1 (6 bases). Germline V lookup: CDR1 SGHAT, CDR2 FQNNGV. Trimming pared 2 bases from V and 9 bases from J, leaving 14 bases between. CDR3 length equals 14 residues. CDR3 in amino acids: CASSLWGHNSEQFF. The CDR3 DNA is TGTGCCAGCAGCTTATGGGGGCATAACAGTGAGCAGTTCTTC.

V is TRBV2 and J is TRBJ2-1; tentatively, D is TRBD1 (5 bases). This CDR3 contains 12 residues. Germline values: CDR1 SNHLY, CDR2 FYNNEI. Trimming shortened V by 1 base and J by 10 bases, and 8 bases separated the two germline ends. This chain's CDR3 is CASSEDRTEQFF. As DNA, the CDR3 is TGTGCCAGCAGTGAAGACAGGACGGAGCAGTTCTTC.

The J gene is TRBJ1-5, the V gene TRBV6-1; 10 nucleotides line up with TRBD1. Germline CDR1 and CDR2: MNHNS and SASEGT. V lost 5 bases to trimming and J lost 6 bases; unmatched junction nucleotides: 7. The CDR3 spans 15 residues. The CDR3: CASSRDRGTSQPQHF. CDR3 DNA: TGTGCCAGCAGTAGGGACAGGGGAACTAGTCAGCCCCAGCATTTT.

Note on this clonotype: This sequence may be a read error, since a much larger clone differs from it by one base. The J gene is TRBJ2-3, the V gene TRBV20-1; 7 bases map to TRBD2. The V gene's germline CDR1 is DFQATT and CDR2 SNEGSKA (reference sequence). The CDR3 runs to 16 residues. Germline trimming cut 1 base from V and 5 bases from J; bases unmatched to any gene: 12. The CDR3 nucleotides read TGCAGTGCTAGAGGAGGCGCTAGCGGCCCCATAGATACGCAGTATTTT. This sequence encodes CSARGGASGPIDTQYF.

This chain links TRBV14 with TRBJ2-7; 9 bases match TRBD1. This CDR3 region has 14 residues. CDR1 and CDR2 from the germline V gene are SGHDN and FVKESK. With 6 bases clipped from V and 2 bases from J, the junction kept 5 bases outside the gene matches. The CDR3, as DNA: TGTGCCAGCAGAGAGGGACAGGGTCCCTACGAGCAGTACTTC. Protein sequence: CASREGQGPYEQYF.

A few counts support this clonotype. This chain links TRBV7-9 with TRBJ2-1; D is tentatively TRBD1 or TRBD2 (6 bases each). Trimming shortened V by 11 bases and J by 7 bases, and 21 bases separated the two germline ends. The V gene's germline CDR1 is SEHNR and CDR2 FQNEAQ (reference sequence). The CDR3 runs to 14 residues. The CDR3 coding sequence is TGTGCCGGGGGCGGCGGGGCCACGGGGAATGAGCAGTTCTTC. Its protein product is CAGGGGATGNEQFF. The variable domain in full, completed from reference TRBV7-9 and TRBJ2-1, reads DTGVSQNPRHKITKRGQNVTFRCDPISEHNRLYWYRQTLGQGPEFLTYFQNEAQLEKSRLLSDRFSAERPKGSFSTLEIQRTEQGDSAMYLCAGGGGATGNEQFFGPGTRLTVL.

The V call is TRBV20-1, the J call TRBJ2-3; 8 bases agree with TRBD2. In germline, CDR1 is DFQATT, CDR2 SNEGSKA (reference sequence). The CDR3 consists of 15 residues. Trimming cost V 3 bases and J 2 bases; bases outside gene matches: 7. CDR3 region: CSASLRGGVTDTQYF. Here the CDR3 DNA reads TGCAGTGCTAGCCTACGGGGGGGCGTCACAGATACGCAGTATTTT.

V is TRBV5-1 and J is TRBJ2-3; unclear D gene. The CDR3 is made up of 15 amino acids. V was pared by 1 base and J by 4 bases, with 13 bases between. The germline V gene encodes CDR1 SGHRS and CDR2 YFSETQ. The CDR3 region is CASSLISSKADTQYF. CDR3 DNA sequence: TGCGCCAGCAGCTTGATTTCCAGTAAGGCAGATACGCAGTATTTT.

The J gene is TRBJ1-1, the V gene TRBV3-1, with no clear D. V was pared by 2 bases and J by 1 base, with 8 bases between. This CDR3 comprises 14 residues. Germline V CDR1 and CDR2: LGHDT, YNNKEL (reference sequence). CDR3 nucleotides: TGTGCCAGCAGCCAAAATACACCGAACACTGAAGCTTTCTTT. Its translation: CASSQNTPNTEAFF.

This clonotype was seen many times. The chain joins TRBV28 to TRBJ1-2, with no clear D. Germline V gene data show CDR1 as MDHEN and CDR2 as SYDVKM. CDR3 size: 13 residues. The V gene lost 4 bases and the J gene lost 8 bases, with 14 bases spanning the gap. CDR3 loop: CASSSGPSGGYTF. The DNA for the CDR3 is TGTGCCAGCAGTTCCGGACCTTCGGGAGGCTACACCTTC.

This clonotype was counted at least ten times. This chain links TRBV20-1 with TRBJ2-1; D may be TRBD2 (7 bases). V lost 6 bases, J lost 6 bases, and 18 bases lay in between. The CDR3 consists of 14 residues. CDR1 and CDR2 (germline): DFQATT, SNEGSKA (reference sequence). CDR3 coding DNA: TGCAGTGCACCCGAAGAGGGGGGGGGCAATGAGCAGTTCTTC. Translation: CSAPEEGGGNEQFF.

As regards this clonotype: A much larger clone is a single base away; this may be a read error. CDR3 sequence reads: CASRLQRGGQETQYF. The DNA of the CDR3 is TGTGCCAGCAGACTACAGCGGGGGGGACAAGAGACCCAGTACTTC. This chain links TRBV7-6 with TRBJ2-5, with 10 bases aligning to TRBD2. CDR3 size: 15 residues. The germline V gene encodes CDR1 SGHVS and CDR2 FNYEAQ. Trimming removed 6 bases from V and 2 bases from J; junction bases left unmatched: 6.

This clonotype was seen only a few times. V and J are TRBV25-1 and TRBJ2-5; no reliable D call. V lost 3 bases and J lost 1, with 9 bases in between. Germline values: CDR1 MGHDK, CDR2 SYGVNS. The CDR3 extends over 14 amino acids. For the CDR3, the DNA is TGTGCCAGCAGTGATCCGGTCTTCCAAGAGACCCAGTACTTC. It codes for CASSDPVFQETQYF. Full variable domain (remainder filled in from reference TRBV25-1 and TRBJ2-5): EADIYQTPRYLVIGTGKKITLECSQTMGHDKMYWYQQDPGMELHLIHYSYGVNSTEKGDLSSESTVSRIRTEHFPLTLESARPSHTSQYLCASSDPVFQETQYFGPGTRLLVL.

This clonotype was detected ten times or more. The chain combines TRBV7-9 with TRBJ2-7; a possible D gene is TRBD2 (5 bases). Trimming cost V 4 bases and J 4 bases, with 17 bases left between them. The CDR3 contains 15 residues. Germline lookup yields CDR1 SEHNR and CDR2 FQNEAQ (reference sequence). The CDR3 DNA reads TGTGCCAGCAGCTCAAACCAGGACTGGAGATACGAGCAGTACTTC. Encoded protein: CASSSNQDWRYEQYF.

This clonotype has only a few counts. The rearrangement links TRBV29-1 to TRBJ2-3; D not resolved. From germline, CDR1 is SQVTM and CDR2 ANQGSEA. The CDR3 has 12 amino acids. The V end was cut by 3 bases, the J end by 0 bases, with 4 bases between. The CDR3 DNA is TGCAGCGTTGAGTACAGCACAGATACGCAGTATTTT. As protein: CSVEYSTDTQYF.

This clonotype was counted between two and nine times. The CDR3: CASSGIADGNTIYF. DNA of the CDR3: TGTGCCAGCAGTGGAATCGCAGACGGAAACACCATATATTTT. The V and J genes are TRBV2 and TRBJ1-3; D gene uncertain. This CDR3 is built from 14 residues. Germline V gene sequence: CDR1 SNHLY, CDR2 FYNNEI. Deletions cut 4 bases from V and 4 bases from J, with 11 bases between.

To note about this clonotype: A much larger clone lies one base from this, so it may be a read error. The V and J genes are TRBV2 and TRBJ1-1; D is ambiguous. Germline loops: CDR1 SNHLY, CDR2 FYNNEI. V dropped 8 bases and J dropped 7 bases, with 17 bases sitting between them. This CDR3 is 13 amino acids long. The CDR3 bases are TGTGCCAGCGGGCGACTAATGGGGATTGAAGCTTTCTTT. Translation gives CASGRLMGIEAFF.

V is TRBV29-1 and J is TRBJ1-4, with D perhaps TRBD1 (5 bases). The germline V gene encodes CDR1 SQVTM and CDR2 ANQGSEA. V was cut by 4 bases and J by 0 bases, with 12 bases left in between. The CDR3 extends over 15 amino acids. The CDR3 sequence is CSVVGALATNEKLFF. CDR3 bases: TGCAGCGTTGTTGGGGCTCTCGCAACTAATGAAAAACTGTTTTTT.

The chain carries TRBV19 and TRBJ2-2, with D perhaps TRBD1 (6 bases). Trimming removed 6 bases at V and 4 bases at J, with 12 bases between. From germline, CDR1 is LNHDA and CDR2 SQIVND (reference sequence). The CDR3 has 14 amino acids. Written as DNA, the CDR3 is TGTGCCAGTAGACAGGGAATTGGCACCGGGGAGCTGTTTTTT. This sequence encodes CASRQGIGTGELFF.

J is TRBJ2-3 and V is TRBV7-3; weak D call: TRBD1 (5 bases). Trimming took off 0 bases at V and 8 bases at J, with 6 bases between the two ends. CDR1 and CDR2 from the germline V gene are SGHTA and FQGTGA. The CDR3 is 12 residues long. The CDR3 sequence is CASSLTGATQYF. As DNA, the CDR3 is TGTGCCAGCAGCTTAACTGGGGCTACGCAGTATTTT. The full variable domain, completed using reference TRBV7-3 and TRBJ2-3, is GAGVSQTPSNKVTEKGKYVELRCDPISGHTALYWYRQSLGQGPEFLIYFQGTGAADDSGLPNDRFFAVRPEGSVSTLKIQRTERGDSAVYLCASSLTGATQYFGPGTRLTVL.

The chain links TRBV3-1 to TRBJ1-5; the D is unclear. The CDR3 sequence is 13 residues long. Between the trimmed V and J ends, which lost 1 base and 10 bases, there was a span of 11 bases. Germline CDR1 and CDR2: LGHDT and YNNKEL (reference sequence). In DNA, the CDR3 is TGTGCCAGCAGCCAAGGGTTACTGTTTCCCCAGCATTTT. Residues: CASSQGLLFPQHF.

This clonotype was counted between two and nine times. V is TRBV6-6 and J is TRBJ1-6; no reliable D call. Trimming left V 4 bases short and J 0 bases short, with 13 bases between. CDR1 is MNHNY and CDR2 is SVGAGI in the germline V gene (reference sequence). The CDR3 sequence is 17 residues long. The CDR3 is CASSSVGPSSYNSPLHF. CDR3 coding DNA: TGTGCCAGCAGTTCCGTAGGCCCAAGCTCCTATAATTCACCCCTCCACTTT.

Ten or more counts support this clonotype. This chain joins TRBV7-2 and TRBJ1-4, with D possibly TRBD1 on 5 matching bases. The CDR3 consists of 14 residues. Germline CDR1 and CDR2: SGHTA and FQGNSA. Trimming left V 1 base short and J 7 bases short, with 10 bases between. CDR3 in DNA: TGTGCCAGCAGCTTAGTGCAGGGTCGTGAAAAACTGTTTTTT. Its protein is CASSLVQGREKLFF.

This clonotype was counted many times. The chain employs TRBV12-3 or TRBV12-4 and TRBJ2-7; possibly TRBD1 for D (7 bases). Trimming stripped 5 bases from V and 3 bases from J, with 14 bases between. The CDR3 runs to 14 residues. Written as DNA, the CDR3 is TGTGCCAGCAGTCAGGGGGGACAGTACTACGAGCAGTACTTC. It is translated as CASSQGGQYYEQYF.

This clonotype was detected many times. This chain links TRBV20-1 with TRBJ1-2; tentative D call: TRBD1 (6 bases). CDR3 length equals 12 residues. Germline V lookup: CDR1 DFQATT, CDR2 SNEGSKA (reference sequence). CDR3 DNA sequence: TGCAGGCCCGAGGGGGAGGATTATGGCTACACCTTC. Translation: CRPEGEDYGYTF.

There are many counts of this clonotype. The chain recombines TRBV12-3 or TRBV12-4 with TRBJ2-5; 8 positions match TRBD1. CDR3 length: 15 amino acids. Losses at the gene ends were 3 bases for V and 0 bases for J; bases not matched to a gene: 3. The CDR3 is CASSFGDRHQETQYF. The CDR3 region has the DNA TGTGCCAGCAGTTTCGGGGACAGGCACCAAGAGACCCAGTACTTC.

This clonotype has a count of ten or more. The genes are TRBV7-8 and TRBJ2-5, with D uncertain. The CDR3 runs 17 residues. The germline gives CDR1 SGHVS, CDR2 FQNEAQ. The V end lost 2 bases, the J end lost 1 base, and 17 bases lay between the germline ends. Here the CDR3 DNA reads TGTGCCAGCAGCTTAAATCCCGGTGAGATCGGCCAAGAGACCCAGTACTTC. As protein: CASSLNPGEIGQETQYF.

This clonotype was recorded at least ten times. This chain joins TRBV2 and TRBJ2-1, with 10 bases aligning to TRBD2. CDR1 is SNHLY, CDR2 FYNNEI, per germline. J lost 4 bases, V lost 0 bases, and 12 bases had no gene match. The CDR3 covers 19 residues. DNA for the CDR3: TGTGCCAGCAGTGAAGCGCTTCGGCTAGCGGGGGCCCTATACAATGAGCAGTTCTTC. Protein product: CASSEALRLAGALYNEQFF.